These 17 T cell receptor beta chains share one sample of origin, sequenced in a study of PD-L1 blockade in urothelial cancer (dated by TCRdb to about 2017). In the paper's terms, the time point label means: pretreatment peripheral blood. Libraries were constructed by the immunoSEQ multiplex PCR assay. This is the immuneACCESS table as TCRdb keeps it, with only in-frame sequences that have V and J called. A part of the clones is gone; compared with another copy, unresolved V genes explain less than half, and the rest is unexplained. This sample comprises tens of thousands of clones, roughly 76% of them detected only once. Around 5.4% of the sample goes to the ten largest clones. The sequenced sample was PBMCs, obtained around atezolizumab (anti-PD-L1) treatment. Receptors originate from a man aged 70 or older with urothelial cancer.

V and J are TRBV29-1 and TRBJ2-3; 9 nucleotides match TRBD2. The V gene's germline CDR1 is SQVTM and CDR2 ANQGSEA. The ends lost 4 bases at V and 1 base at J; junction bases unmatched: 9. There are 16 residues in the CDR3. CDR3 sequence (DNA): TGCAGCGTTGTGCGGGAGGGCAGGCTAGGCACAGATACGCAGTATTTT. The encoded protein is CSVVREGRLGTDTQYF.

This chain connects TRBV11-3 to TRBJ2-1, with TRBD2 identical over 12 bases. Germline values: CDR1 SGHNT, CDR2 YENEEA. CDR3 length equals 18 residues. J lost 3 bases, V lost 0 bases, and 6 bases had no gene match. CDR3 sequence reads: CASSLDASGRANYNEQFF. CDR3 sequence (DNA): TGTGCCAGCAGCTTAGACGCTAGCGGGAGGGCTAACTACAATGAGCAGTTCTTC.

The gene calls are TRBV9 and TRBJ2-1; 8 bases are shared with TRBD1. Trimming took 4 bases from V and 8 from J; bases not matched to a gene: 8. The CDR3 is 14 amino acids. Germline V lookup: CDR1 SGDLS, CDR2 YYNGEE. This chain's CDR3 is CASSPYQGAYEQFF. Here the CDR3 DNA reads TGTGCCAGCAGCCCCTACCAGGGGGCGTATGAGCAGTTCTTC.

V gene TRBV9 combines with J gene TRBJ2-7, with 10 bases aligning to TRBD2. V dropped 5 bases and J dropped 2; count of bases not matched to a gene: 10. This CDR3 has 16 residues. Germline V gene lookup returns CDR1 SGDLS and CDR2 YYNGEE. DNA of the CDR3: TGTGCCAGCAGTTCCGACCCTAGCGGGGGCCCCTACGAGCAGTACTTC. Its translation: CASSSDPSGGPYEQYF.

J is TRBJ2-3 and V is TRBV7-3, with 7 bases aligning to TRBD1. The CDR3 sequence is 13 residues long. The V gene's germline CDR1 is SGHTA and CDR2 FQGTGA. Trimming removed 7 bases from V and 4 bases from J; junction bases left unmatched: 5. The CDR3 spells CASTTGVADTQYF. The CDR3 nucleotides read TGTGCCAGCACAACAGGGGTTGCAGATACGCAGTATTTT.

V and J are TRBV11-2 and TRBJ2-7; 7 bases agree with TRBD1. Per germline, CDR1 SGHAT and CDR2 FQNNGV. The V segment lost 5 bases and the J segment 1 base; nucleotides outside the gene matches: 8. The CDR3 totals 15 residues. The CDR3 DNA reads TGTGCCAGCAGCCTAGGTAGGGGGCTTTCCTACGAGCAGTACTTC. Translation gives CASSLGRGLSYEQYF.

The CDR3 nucleotides read TGTGCCAGCCGGAGCACAGGGGGCGAAGGCTACACCTTC. Translating gives CASRSTGGEGYTF. The rearrangement uses TRBV6-4 and TRBJ1-2; TRBD1 agrees at 9 bases. CDR3 size: 13 residues. The V gene's germline CDR1 is MRHNA and CDR2 SNTAGT. The trim removed 8 bases at V and 8 bases at J, leaving 9 bases unmatched.

CDR3 DNA: TGCGCCAGCAGCCAAGGACGGACAGACCCGAAGGGCTACGAGCAGTACTTC. Encoded protein: CASSQGRTDPKGYEQYF. The rearrangement joins TRBV4-1 to TRBJ2-7; possible D gene TRBD1, 6 bases. V gave up 1 base and J gave up 3 bases, with 19 bases separating them. Per germline, CDR1 MGHRA and CDR2 YSYEKL. The CDR3 consists of 17 residues.

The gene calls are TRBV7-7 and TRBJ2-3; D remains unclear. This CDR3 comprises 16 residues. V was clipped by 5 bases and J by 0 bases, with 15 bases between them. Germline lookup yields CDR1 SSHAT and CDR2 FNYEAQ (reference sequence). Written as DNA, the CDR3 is TGTGCCAGCAGCCCGGGTGGCTCTACTAGCACAGATACGCAGTATTTT. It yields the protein CASSPGGSTSTDTQYF.

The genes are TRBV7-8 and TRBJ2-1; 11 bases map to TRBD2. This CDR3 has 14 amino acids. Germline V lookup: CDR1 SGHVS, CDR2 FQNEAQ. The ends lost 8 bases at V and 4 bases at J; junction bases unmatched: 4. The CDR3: CASGTSGSYNEQFF. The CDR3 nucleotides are TGTGCCAGCGGAACTAGCGGGAGTTACAATGAGCAGTTCTTC. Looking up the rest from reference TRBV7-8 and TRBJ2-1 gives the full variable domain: GAGVSQSPRYKVAKRGQDVALRCDPISGHVSLFWYQQALGQGPEFLTYFQNEAQLDKSGLPSDRFFAERPEGSVSTLKIQRTQQEDSAVYLCASGTSGSYNEQFFGPGTRLTVL.

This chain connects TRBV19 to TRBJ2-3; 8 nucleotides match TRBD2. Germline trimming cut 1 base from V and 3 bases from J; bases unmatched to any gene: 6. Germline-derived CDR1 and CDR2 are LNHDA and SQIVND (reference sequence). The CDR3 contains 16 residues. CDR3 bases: TGTGCCAGTAGTATAGCGACTACGGGGGGGACAGATACGCAGTATTTT. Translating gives CASSIATTGGTDTQYF.

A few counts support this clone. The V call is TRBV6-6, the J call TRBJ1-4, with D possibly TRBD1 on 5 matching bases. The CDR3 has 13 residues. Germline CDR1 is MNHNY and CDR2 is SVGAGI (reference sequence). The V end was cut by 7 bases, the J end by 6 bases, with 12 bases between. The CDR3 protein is CASTRAEDEKLFF. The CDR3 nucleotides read TGTGCCAGCACCAGGGCTGAGGATGAAAAACTGTTTTTT.

The CDR3 protein is CASSLGSVETQYF. DNA for the CDR3: TGCGCCAGCAGCTTGGGGTCGGTGGAGACCCAGTACTTC. The V gene is TRBV5-1, the J gene TRBJ2-5, with D hard to call. Germline V CDR1 and CDR2: SGHRS, YFSETQ. The CDR3 has 13 amino acids. Trimming left V 0 bases short and J 5 bases short, with 8 bases between.

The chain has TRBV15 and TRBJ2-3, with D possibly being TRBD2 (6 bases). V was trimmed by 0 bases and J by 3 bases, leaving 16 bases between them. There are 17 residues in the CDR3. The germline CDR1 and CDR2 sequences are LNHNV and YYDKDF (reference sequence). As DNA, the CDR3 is TGTGCCACCAGCAGAGATCGGGACTCCTTTAGGACAGATACGCAGTATTTT. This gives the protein CATSRDRDSFRTDTQYF.

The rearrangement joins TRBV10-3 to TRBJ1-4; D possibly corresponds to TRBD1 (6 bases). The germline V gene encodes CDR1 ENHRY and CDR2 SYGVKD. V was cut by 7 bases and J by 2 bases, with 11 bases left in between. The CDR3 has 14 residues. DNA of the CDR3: TGTGCCATCAAACAGGGAGGGACTAATGAAAAACTGTTTTTT. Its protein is CAIKQGGTNEKLFF.

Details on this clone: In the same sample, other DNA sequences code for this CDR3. The CDR3 region has the DNA TGCGCCAGCAGCTTGGCAGGGTACGGAAACACCATATATTTT. Protein: CASSLAGYGNTIYF. This chain joins TRBV5-1 and TRBJ1-3, with D maybe TRBD1 (5 bases). The ends were cut back, 0 bases at V and 4 bases at J, with 8 bases in the middle. Germline CDR1 and CDR2: SGHRS and YFSETQ. This CDR3 has 14 residues.

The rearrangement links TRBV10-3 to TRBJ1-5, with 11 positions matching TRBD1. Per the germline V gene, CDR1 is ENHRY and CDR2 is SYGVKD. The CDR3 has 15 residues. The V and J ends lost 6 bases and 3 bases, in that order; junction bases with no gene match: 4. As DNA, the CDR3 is TGTGCCATCAGCTTGGGACAGGGGGACAATCAGCCCCAGCATTTT. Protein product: CAISLGQGDNQPQHF.